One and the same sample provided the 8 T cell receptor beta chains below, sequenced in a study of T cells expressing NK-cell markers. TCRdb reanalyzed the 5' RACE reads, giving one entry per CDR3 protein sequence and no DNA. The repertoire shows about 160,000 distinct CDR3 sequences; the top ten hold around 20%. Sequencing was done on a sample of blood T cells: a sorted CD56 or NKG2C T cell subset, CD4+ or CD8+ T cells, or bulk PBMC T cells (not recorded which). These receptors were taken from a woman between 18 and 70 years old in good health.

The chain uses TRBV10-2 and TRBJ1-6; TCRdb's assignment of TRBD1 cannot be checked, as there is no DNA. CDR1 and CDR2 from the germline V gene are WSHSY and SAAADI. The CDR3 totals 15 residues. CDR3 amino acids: CASSEWDRIGSPLHF.

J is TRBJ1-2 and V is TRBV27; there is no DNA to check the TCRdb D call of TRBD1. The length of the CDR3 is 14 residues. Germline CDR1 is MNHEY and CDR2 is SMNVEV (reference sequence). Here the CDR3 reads CASSLSAGGVGYTF.

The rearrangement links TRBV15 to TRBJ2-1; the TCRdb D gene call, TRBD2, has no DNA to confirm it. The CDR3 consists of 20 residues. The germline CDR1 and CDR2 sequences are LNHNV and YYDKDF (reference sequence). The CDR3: CATSRRGLAGGKGSYNEQFF.

CDR3 sequence: CASRTGSGSSYNEQFF. V usage is TRBV5-1 and J usage is TRBJ2-1; TCRdb names TRBD1, which stays unverified in the absence of DNA. The germline gives CDR1 SGHRS, CDR2 YFSETQ. This CDR3 contains 16 residues.

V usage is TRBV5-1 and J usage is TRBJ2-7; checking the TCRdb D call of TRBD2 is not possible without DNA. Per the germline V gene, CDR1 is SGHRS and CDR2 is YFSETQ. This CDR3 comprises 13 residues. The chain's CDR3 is CASFAGPTSEQYF. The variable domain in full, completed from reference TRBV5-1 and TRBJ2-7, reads KAGVTQTPRYLIKTRGQQVTLSCSPISGHRSVSWYQQTPGQGLQFLFEYFSETQRNKGNFPGRFSGRQFSNSRSEMNVSTLELGDSALYLCASFAGPTSEQYFGPGTRLTVT.

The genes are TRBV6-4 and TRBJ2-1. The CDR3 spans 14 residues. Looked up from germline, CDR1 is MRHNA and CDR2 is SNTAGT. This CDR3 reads CASSAGTTNNEQFF.

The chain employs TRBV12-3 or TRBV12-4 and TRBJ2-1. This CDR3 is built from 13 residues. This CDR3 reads CASSLQTYNEQFF.

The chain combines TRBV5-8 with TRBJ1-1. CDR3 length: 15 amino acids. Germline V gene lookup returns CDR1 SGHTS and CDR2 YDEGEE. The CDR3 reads CASSLPGLKNTEAFF. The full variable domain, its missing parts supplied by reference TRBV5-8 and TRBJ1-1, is EAGVTQSPTHLIKTRGQQATLRCSPISGHTSVYWYQQALGLGLQFLLWYDEGEERNRGNFPPRFSGRQFPNYSSELNVNALELEDSALYLCASSLPGLKNTEAFFGQGTRLTVV.